Listed below are T cell receptor beta chains from one sample, sequenced in a study of blood T cell repertoires in COVID-19. Clones were sequenced by immunoSEQ multiplex PCR, and TCRdb holds only the in-frame ones, with some missing. This table holds under 250,000 clones, about 84% found once. Sequencing used peripheral blood. The source of these receptors is a human donor in a cohort sampled during active COVID-19. Each CDR3 is given with its conserved first and last residue. D genes are given only for firm matches. Only part of the rows carry a size: once, few, many, or a class if the clone is expanded.

>TRBJ1-1|TRBD1|NA|TRBV10-3
TGTGCCATCAGTGAGTCGAGGGGGCAGTCGATGAACACTGAAGCTTTCTTT
CAISESRGQSMNTEAFF
>TRBJ2-7|TRBD1|NA|TRBV6-1
TGTGCCAGCAGGACGGGACAGGGGGACTACGAGCAGTACTTC
CASRTGQGDYEQYF
>TRBJ1-2|NA|few|TRBV28
TGTGCCAGCAGTTTAGGTTCAGGGATTGAGGACACCTTC
CASSLGSGIEDTF
>TRBJ1-2|NA|NA|TRBV6-5
TGTGCCAGCAGTTGGACAAGAAACTATGGCTACACCTTC
CASSWTRNYGYTF
>TRBJ2-3|TRBD2|NA|TRBV29-1
TGCAGCGTTTCGACTAGCGCAGATACGCAGTATTTT
CSVSTSADTQYF
>TRBJ2-2|NA|NA|TRBV30
TGTGCCTGGATCTTCCTCACCGGGGAGCTGTTTTTT
CAWIFLTGELFF
>TRBJ1-6|NA|NA|TRBV11-2
TGTGCCAGCAGCTTGGGGCTAAGTGCTAATTCACCCCTCCACTTT
CASSLGLSANSPLHF
>TRBJ1-2|NA|NA|TRBV29-1
TGCAGCGCTTGGGTCGGGGGCTACACCTTC
CSAWVGGYTF
>TRBJ1-6|NA|few|TRBV20-1
TGCAGTGCTAGTCGGCCCGGGGGGTCCTCACCCCTCCACTTT
CSASRPGGSSPLHF
>TRBJ2-1|NA|NA|TRBV18
TGTGCCAGCTCACCCGGTACCTACAATGAGCAGTTCTTC
CASSPGTYNEQFF
>TRBJ1-5|NA|NA|TRBV6-5
TGTGCCAGCACTCCTACGGGGGGGCGCAATCAGCCCCAGCATTTT
CASTPTGGRNQPQHF
>TRBJ2-5|NA|NA|TRBV7-9
TGTGCCAGCAGCTTAAAGGATGGAGGGACGAACCAAGAGACCCAGTACTTC
CASSLKDGGTNQETQYF
>TRBJ1-2|NA|NA|TRBV11-2
TGTGCCAGCAGCTCAACGGACGGGGGCTATGGCTACACCTTC
CASSSTDGGYGYTF
>TRBJ2-5|NA|NA|TRBV24-1
TGTGCCACCAGTGTATTGGAGGCAGGGGAAGAGACCCAGTACTTC
CATSVLEAGEETQYF
>TRBJ2-1|TRBD2|few|TRBV5-4
TGTGCCAGCAGCTTTCCGGGACTAGCTTATAAGTTCTTC
CASSFPGLAYKFF
>TRBJ1-6|NA|NA|TRBV15
TGTGCCACCGGTCGGGGTGGATCACCCCTCCACTTT
CATGRGGSPLHF
>TRBJ2-5|NA|many|TRBV7-8
TGTGCCAGCAGCTACAACAGGGAAGAGACCCAGTACTTC
CASSYNREETQYF
>TRBJ1-4|TRBD1|NA|TRBV5-6
TGTGCCAGCAGCTTTGGGACAGGGGGGGAAAAACTGTTTTTT
CASSFGTGGEKLFF
>TRBJ2-7|NA|NA|TRBV6-1
TGTGCCAGCAGTGAAACAGGGACGGACCGATCCTACGAGCAGTACTTC
CASSETGTDRSYEQYF
>TRBJ2-2|NA|NA|TRBV5-4
TGTGCCAGCAGCTACGGACTTCCCACCGGGGAGCTGTTTTTT
CASSYGLPTGELFF
>TRBJ2-1|TRBD1|NA|TRBV2
TGTGCCAGCTGGGACAGGGACAATGAGCAGTTCTTC
CASWDRDNEQFF
>TRBJ2-3|NA|NA|TRBV4-3
TGCGCCAGCAGCCAACAGGGAAGCGGCACAGATACGCAGTATTTT
CASSQQGSGTDTQYF
>TRBJ1-5|NA|NA|TRBV28
TGTGCCAGCAGTTTGGCCCAGGGTGGCAATCAGCCCCAGCATTTT
CASSLAQGGNQPQHF
>TRBJ1-1|TRBD1|once|TRBV19
TGTGCCAGTAGTAAGGGACAGGGGGCGCCCCCGGGGACTGAAGCTTTCTTT
CASSKGQGAPPGTEAFF
>TRBJ2-1|NA|NA|TRBV6-5
TGTGCCAGCAGGCGACTAGGGGATGAGCAGTTCTTC
CASRRLGDEQFF
>TRBJ1-6|TRBD1|NA|TRBV2
TGTGCCAGCAGTGAAGCCGGGCAGGGGGATTCACCCCTCCACTTT
CASSEAGQGDSPLHF
>TRBJ2-3|TRBD1|NA|TRBV27
TGTGCCAGCAGCCCATTTAGGGGGCGAACAGATACGCAGTATTTT
CASSPFRGRTDTQYF
>TRBJ1-2|NA|once|TRBV3-1/TRBV3-2
TGTGCCAGCAGCCAAGTCCATCAGGGCCCAGACTATGGCTACACCTTC
CASSQVHQGPDYGYTF
>TRBJ2-7|TRBD2|once|TRBV28
TGTGCCAGCAGTAAGGGGACTAGCCGGAGCCACGAGCAGTACTTC
CASSKGTSRSHEQYF
>TRBJ2-5|TRBD2|once|TRBV18
TGTGCCAGCTCACCTCGTACTAGCGGGGGGTTCCAAGAGACCCAGTACTTC
CASSPRTSGGFQETQYF
>TRBJ1-6|TRBD1|NA|TRBV14
TGTGCCAGCAGCCTAACAGGGGACGGATCACCCCTCCACTTT
CASSLTGDGSPLHF
>TRBJ2-7|NA|NA|TRBV6-6
TGTGCCAGCAGTTACGGGCAGGTTGACGGCGAGCAGTACTTC
CASSYGQVDGEQYF
>TRBJ1-4|TRBD1|many|TRBV4-2
TGTGCCAGCACCTACAGCCGGGACAGGGTCGCAACTAATGAAAAACTGTTTTTT
CASTYSRDRVATNEKLFF
>TRBJ2-5|NA|NA|TRBV24-1
TGTGCCACCAGTGATCCGGGGGTCGAGACCCAGTACTTC
CATSDPGVETQYF
>TRBJ1-2|NA|once|TRBV6-5
TGTGCCAGCAGCTCTCTGGGGGGTTTCCGCTATGGCTACACCTTC
CASSSLGGFRYGYTF
>TRBJ2-7|TRBD1|NA|TRBV27
TGTGCCAGCAGTCGTAAGGGGACAGGCCTGTTAGAGCAGTACTTC
CASSRKGTGLLEQYF
>TRBJ1-1|TRBD1|many|TRBV5-1
TGCGCCAGCAGCTTGAAGGTAGGGGGCTGGGACACTGAAGCTTTCTTT
CASSLKVGGWDTEAFF
>TRBJ2-1|NA|once|TRBV7-9
TGTGCCAGCAGCTTAGCGGAGCTCTACAATGAGCAGTTCTTC
CASSLAELYNEQFF
>TRBJ2-5|NA|few|TRBV20-1
TGCAGTGCTAGTGGGGGGCGCCCCCAAGAGACCCAGTACTTC
CSASGGRPQETQYF
>TRBJ2-1|TRBD1|NA|TRBV29-1
TGCAGCGCCTCGAGGGACAGGGTCTCCTACAATGAGCAGTTCTTC
CSASRDRVSYNEQFF
>TRBJ1-1|NA|NA|TRBV6-6
TGTGCCAGCAGTTCGACACTTAAGAACACTGAAGCTTTCTTT
CASSSTLKNTEAFF
>TRBJ2-1|TRBD1|NA|TRBV25-1
TGTGCCAGCAGTACCCCTGCCGGGACAGGGAAGGCCTACAATGAGCAGTTCTTC
CASSTPAGTGKAYNEQFF
>TRBJ1-1|NA|NA|TRBV6-2/TRBV6-3
TGTGCCAGCAGCTTCGGGGGTCGGGTTGAAGCTTTCTTT
CASSFGGRVEAFF
>TRBJ1-6|NA|few|TRBV25-1
TGTGCCAGCAGTGAATCCCTACAGGTGGTGGCCCTCCACTTT
CASSESLQVVALHF
>TRBJ1-2|NA|NA|TRBV3-1/TRBV3-2
TGTGCCAGCAGCCAAGATACCGGGACACGGGTTAAAGAAGGCTACACCTTC
CASSQDTGTRVKEGYTF
>TRBJ2-7|TRBD1|NA|TRBV9
TGTGCCAGCAGTAGGGACAGGTCCTACGAGCAGTACTTC
CASSRDRSYEQYF
>TRBJ1-1|NA|NA|TRBV6-6
TGTGCCAGCAGTTACTCCAGGCTTGGGAACACTGAAGCTTTCTTT
CASSYSRLGNTEAFF
>TRBJ2-1|TRBD1|many|TRBV2
TGTGCCAGCAAACAGGGGGTCTCCTACAATGAGCAGTTCTTC
CASKQGVSYNEQFF
>TRBJ2-7|NA|NA|TRBV24-1
TGTGCCACCAGTGATTCCTCGAAGGGGTCCTACGAGCAGTACTTC
CATSDSSKGSYEQYF
>TRBJ1-2|TRBD1|few|TRBV27
TGTGCCAGCAGTTTGTCGACAGGGCGAATGAGCTACACCTTC
CASSLSTGRMSYTF
>TRBJ1-5|NA|NA|TRBV28
TGTGCCATACGCCTTTGGCAGGATAGCAATCAGCCCCAGCATTTT
CAIRLWQDSNQPQHF
>TRBJ1-3|TRBD1|NA|TRBV19
TGTGCCAGTAGTAACGACAGGGGGCCTGGAAACACCATATATTTT
CASSNDRGPGNTIYF
>TRBJ2-5|NA|NA|TRBV28
TGTGCCAGCCCCCCTCTGTATGGGGCACAAGAGACCCAGTACTTC
CASPPLYGAQETQYF